The clone carrying this T cell receptor beta chain occurred once. The antigen is not known. These data originate in a study of regulatory T cells in long-lasting Graves disease. General study findings and limits: Persistent Graves' patients showed less TCR diversity than newly diagnosed ones.

Time point defined: newly diagnosed GD, antithyroid drugs for less than 3 months. PBMC RNA served as the TCR library source. Trimming left V 3 bases short and J 6 bases short, with 9 bases between. CDR3 size: 13 residues. Germline V gene sequence: CDR1 MNHGY, CDR2 SVAAGI. Construction of the TCR beta libraries employed iRepertoire HTBI primers in conjunction with Arm-PCR of CDR3 regions. TCRdb fed the multiplex PCR reads into MiXCR, producing one record per CDR3 protein. Counted here are about 560,000 distinct CDR3 sequences, about 16% occurring once; the ten biggest clones make up around 11%. The same sample was also used in a study of T cells in Graves' hyperthyroidism and ophthalmopathy.

The specimen comprised peripheral blood mononuclear cells (PBMCs), sampled at new diagnosis, from a patient treated with antithyroid drugs. The chain is built from TRBV6-9 and TRBJ2-1; D is ambiguous. The clonotype originates from a young man with Graves disease. CDR3 sequence reads: CASSYSESNEQFF. The DNA of the CDR3 is TGTGCCAGCAGTTACAGCGAGAGCAATGAGCAGTTCTTC.